A single sample is the source of the 27 T cell receptor beta chains below, sequenced in a study of breast tumors, draining lymph nodes, adjacent tissues. Axillary draining lymph nodes of breast cancer patients supplied the node samples. TCRdb reprocessed the multiplex PCR reads via MiXCR and lists one record per CDR3 protein. Counted here are fewer than 300,000 distinct CDR3 sequences, approximately 31% occurring once; the ten biggest clones make up just over 1.4%. Source material: axillary lymph node tissue. Every receptor here comes from a female donor with breast cancer. Some clones in this sample may be carry-over from other donors' samples.

In the case of this clonotype: The CDR3 does not close with the conserved phenylalanine or tryptophan, likely indicating a read error. Because the CDR3's place on the DNA is in doubt, the DNA is left out and the CDR3 is given as listed by TCRdb. This chain joins TRBV5-1 and TRBJ2-5; the table's D call TRBD2 went unverified against the DNA. Termini included, the CDR3 measures 8 amino acids. In germline, CDR1 is SGHRS, CDR2 YFSETQ. This chain's CDR3 is CASSLLAG.

The genes are TRBV30 and TRBJ2-1, with 8 nucleotides matching TRBD2. The CDR3 consists of 16 residues. Looked up from germline, CDR1 is GTSNPN and CDR2 is SVGIG (reference sequence). V dropped 1 base and J dropped 6; count of bases not matched to a gene: 11. This CDR3 reads CAWSASYSGRSNEQFF. Here the CDR3 DNA reads TGTGCCTGGAGTGCCTCTTACAGCGGGAGATCCAATGAGCAGTTCTTC.

This clonotype was counted ten times or more. The genes are TRBV28 and TRBJ1-6, with 9 positions matching TRBD1. The ends lost 3 bases at V and 10 bases at J; junction bases unmatched: 7. The germline V gene encodes CDR1 MDHEN and CDR2 SYDVKM. The length of the CDR3 is 15 residues. CDR3 loop: CASSFRDREGSPLHF. CDR3 DNA sequence: TGTGCCAGCAGTTTTAGGGACAGGGAAGGGTCACCCCTCCACTTT. Full variable domain (missing parts from reference TRBV28 and TRBJ1-6): DVKVTQSSRYLVKRTGEKVFLECVQDMDHENMFWYRQDPGLGLRLIYFSYDVKMKEKGDIPEGYSVSREKKERFSLILESASTNQTSMYLCASSFRDREGSPLHFGNGTRLTVT.

This clonotype was recorded many times. The V gene is TRBV4-1, the J gene TRBJ2-5, with 9 bases matching TRBD1. Germline assignment: CDR1 MGHRA and CDR2 YSYEKL. CDR3 length equals 16 residues. The trim removed 1 base at V and 4 bases at J, leaving 7 bases unmatched. The CDR3 sequence is CASSQGTGQGRETQYF. CDR3 DNA: TGCGCCAGCAGCCAAGGGACCGGACAGGGGCGAGAGACCCAGTACTTC.

Regarding this clonotype: A read error is possible here, since a much larger clone lies one base away. The V gene is TRBV5-1, the J gene TRBJ1-1, with 7 bases identical to TRBD1. Germline V gene data show CDR1 as SGHRS and CDR2 as YFSETQ. CDR3 size: 15 residues. V lost 0 bases and J lost 5; bases outside the gene matches: 7. CDR3 sequence (DNA): TGCGCCAGCAGCTTGGGGGACAGCAGGAAAACTGAAGCTTTCTTT. It specifies CASSLGDSRKTEAFF.

This clonotype occurred many times. The genes are TRBV6-1 and TRBJ2-2; 9 bases agree with TRBD2. The CDR3 totals 17 residues. J was trimmed by 5 bases and V by 2 bases; bases with no gene match: 9. Germline V CDR1 and CDR2: MNHNS, SASEGT. The CDR3 region is CASSEKWSSGKTGELFF. The CDR3 DNA reads TGTGCCAGCAGTGAAAAGTGGTCTAGCGGGAAAACCGGGGAGCTGTTTTTT.

The J gene is TRBJ2-5, the V gene TRBV9; D unclear. V lost 0 bases to trimming and J lost 3 bases, with 6 bases between them. CDR1 and CDR2 (germline): SGDLS, YYNGEE. The CDR3 contains 13 residues. This chain's CDR3 is CASSVAPEETQYF. The CDR3 nucleotides read TGTGCCAGCAGCGTAGCCCCTGAAGAGACCCAGTACTTC. The full variable domain, with the rest looked up from reference TRBV9 and TRBJ2-5, is DSGVTQTPKHLITATGQRVTLRCSPRSGDLSVYWYQQSLDQGLQFLIQYYNGEERAKGNILERFSAQQFPDLHSELNLSSLELGDSALYFCASSVAPEETQYFGPGTRLLVL.

The CDR3 loop reads CSARVKQGNTF. The CDR3 DNA follows: TGCAGTGCTAGAGTGAAACAGGGCAACACCTTC. The chain has TRBV20-1 and TRBJ1-2; the D gene is possibly TRBD1 (6 bases). CDR1 is DFQATT and CDR2 is SNEGSKA in the germline V gene (reference sequence). The ends were cut back, 1 base at V and 12 bases at J, with 12 bases in the middle. The CDR3 loop spans 11 amino acids.

This clonotype was detected many times. The chain has TRBV7-9 and TRBJ1-6; D remains ambiguous. CDR3 length equals 16 residues. Germline loops: CDR1 SEHNR, CDR2 FQNEAQ (reference sequence). The V end lost 5 bases, the J end lost 0 bases, and 11 bases lay between the germline ends. This chain's CDR3 is CASSPSRSSYNSPLHF. In nucleotides, the CDR3 is TGTGCCAGCAGCCCTTCCCGTAGCTCCTATAATTCACCCCTCCACTTT.

The chain carries TRBV19 and TRBJ1-5; possibly TRBD1 for D (5 bases). Germline loops: CDR1 LNHDA, CDR2 SQIVND (reference sequence). Trimming pared 4 bases from V and 11 bases from J, leaving 15 bases between. The CDR3 loop spans 13 amino acids. The CDR3 region has the DNA TGTGCCAGTAGTACCGTAACGGGGGAGACCCAGCATTTT. Protein: CASSTVTGETQHF.

This clonotype has a count of ten or more. V gene TRBV6-1 combines with J gene TRBJ2-5; D possibly matches TRBD1 or TRBD2 (5 bases each). This CDR3 has 12 residues. Germline-derived CDR1 and CDR2 are MNHNS and SASEGT. Trimming left V 7 bases short and J 5 bases short, with 11 bases between. The CDR3 loop reads CASIRGGETQYF. The CDR3, as DNA: TGTGCCAGCATCCGGGGCGGGGAGACCCAGTACTTC.

In regard to this clonotype: This clone may be a read error of a much larger clone one base away. V usage is TRBV3-1 and J usage is TRBJ2-7; 13 nucleotides agree with TRBD2. CDR3 size: 16 residues. Germline loops: CDR1 LGHDT, CDR2 YNNKEL (reference sequence). CDR3 DNA sequence: TGTGCCAGCAGCCAACGACTAGCGGGAGGCGGCGGTGAGCAGCTCTTC. It translates to CASSQRLAGGGGEQLF.

This clonotype was seen at least ten times. The chain links TRBV7-6 to TRBJ2-5, with a weak D call TRBD2 (5 bases). The CDR3 is 14 residues long. Germline lookup yields CDR1 SGHVS and CDR2 FNYEAQ. Trimming stripped 4 bases from V and 0 bases from J, with 9 bases between. The CDR3 nucleotides are TGTGCCAGCAGCTCCTCGGGGTACCAAGAGACCCAGTACTTC. Protein sequence: CASSSSGYQETQYF.

The sample holds a few counts of this clonotype. It may be a read error: a sequence one base away is much more abundant. The chain joins TRBV20-1 to TRBJ2-1; TRBD2 agrees at 8 bases. Germline assignment: CDR1 DFQATT and CDR2 SNEGSKA (reference sequence). This CDR3 contains 12 residues. CDR3 protein: CSAIAGYNEPFF. The CDR3 nucleotides are TGCAGTGCAATAGCGGGATACAATGAGCCGTTCTTC.

This clonotype has ten or more counts. The genes are TRBV5-1 and TRBJ2-7; 7 bases line up with TRBD1. The length of the CDR3 is 15 residues. After removal of 2 bases from V and 5 bases from J, the junction contained 10 bases not matched to a gene. Germline V lookup: CDR1 SGHRS, CDR2 YFSETQ. DNA for the CDR3: TGCGCCAGCAGCTTACAGGGGCCAAGGGCCAACGAGCAGTACTTC. This gives the protein CASSLQGPRANEQYF.

This chain connects TRBV20-1 to TRBJ1-4; TRBD1 agrees at 9 bases. There are 14 residues in the CDR3. CDR1 DFQATT and CDR2 SNEGSKA come from the germline V gene (reference sequence). J lost 5 bases, V lost 5 bases, and 6 bases had no gene match. This chain's CDR3 is CSAPDRGGNEKLFF. The CDR3 DNA reads as TGCAGTGCTCCAGACAGGGGGGGAAATGAAAAACTGTTTTTT.

In this sample, this clonotype turned up many times. The chain recombines TRBV25-1 with TRBJ1-4, with 9 bases that match TRBD1. The CDR3 extends over 17 amino acids. The germline CDR1 and CDR2 sequences are MGHDK and SYGVNS. The trim removed 2 bases at V and 0 bases at J, leaving 4 bases unmatched. The CDR3 spells CASSETGTGPTNEKLFF. The CDR3 coding sequence is TGTGCCAGCAGTGAAACCGGGACAGGGCCAACTAATGAAAAACTGTTTTTT.

Ten or more counts support this clonotype. The CDR3 region has the DNA TGTGCCAGCAGCTTTGGAGTTTGGGACAGGGGAAGACAAGAGACCCAGTACTTC. This codes for CASSFGVWDRGRQETQYF. The chain has TRBV7-9 and TRBJ2-5; 10 positions match TRBD1. The CDR3 extends over 18 amino acids. CDR1 is SEHNR, CDR2 FQNEAQ, per germline (reference sequence). The V segment lost 3 bases and the J segment 2 bases; nucleotides outside the gene matches: 12.

Ten or more counts support this clonotype. V is TRBV5-1 and J is TRBJ2-1; 7 bases map to TRBD2. This CDR3 has 13 residues. Looked up from germline, CDR1 is SGHRS and CDR2 is YFSETQ. V was pared by 6 bases and J by 7 bases, with 7 bases of the junction left unmatched. CDR3 DNA: TGCGCCAGCAAGAGAGCGGGATCAAATGAGCAGTTCTTC. It codes for CASKRAGSNEQFF. Supplemented by reference TRBV5-1 and TRBJ2-1, the full variable domain reads KAGVTQTPRYLIKTRGQQVTLSCSPISGHRSVSWYQQTPGQGLQFLFEYFSETQRNKGNFPGRFSGRQFSNSRSEMNVSTLELGDSALYLCASKRAGSNEQFFGPGTRLTVL.

The genes are TRBV9 and TRBJ1-2, with a weak D call TRBD1 (5 bases). CDR1 and CDR2 from the germline V gene are SGDLS and YYNGEE. The ends were cut back, 6 bases at V and 0 bases at J, with 18 bases in the middle. CDR3 size: 16 residues. As DNA, the CDR3 is TGTGCCAGCACCTCAGCGGGGGGAGAAGCTAACTATGGCTACACCTTC. It codes for CASTSAGGEANYGYTF.

This clonotype was seen ten or more times. The chain carries TRBV27 and TRBJ2-7; D is uncertain. V was clipped by 4 bases and J by 0 bases, with 13 bases between them. The CDR3 is made up of 15 amino acids. Germline-derived CDR1 and CDR2 are MNHEY and SMNVEV (reference sequence). This CDR3 is CASSSIFPNSYEQYF. CDR3 nucleotide sequence: TGTGCCAGCAGTTCTATCTTTCCAAACTCCTACGAGCAGTACTTC.

This clonotype has at least ten counts. The chain links TRBV12-3 or TRBV12-4 to TRBJ2-5; TRBD2 aligns across 8 bases. The CDR3 loop spans 16 amino acids. The J segment lost 5 bases and the V segment lost 1 base, leaving 9 bases of the junction unmatched. The CDR3 bases are TGTGCCAGCAGTTTAGGATCGGCGGGAGGAGTTGAGACCCAGTACTTC. This sequence encodes CASSLGSAGGVETQYF.

This clonotype has ten or more counts. The V call is TRBV7-2, the J call TRBJ2-1; 10 nucleotides align to TRBD2. CDR1 is SGHTA and CDR2 is FQGNSA in the germline V gene. The trim removed 4 bases at V and 3 bases at J, leaving 9 bases unmatched. The CDR3 runs to 17 residues. CDR3 region: CASSYSGVAGGYNEQFF. The CDR3 DNA follows: TGTGCCAGCAGCTACTCCGGTGTAGCGGGAGGCTACAATGAGCAGTTCTTC.

This clonotype has more than one count but fewer than ten. The chain links TRBV6-2 or TRBV6-3 to TRBJ2-1; D may be TRBD2 (5 bases). V was pared by 4 bases and J by 9 bases, with 19 bases between. The CDR3 extends over 15 amino acids. From germline, CDR1 is MNHEY and CDR2 SVGEGT. The DNA for the CDR3 is TGTGCCAGCAGTTTCGGACTGCCCCCTAGGTCTGAGCAGTTCTTC. As protein: CASSFGLPPRSEQFF.

This clonotype was seen repeatedly, ten times or more. This rearrangement joins TRBV5-5 to TRBJ1-2; 7 bases fit TRBD1. This CDR3 spans 14 amino acids. The V and J ends lost 4 bases and 7 bases, in that order; junction bases with no gene match: 10. Germline CDR1 reads SGHKS; CDR2 reads YYEKEE (reference sequence). The CDR3 bases are TGTGCCAGCAGCACGAGAACAGGGGAGGGTGGCTACACCTTC. This sequence encodes CASSTRTGEGGYTF.

The table lists this clonotype with many counts. The genes are TRBV5-1 and TRBJ2-1; the match to TRBD2 covers 10 bases. Germline V lookup: CDR1 SGHRS, CDR2 YFSETQ. V lost 6 bases and J lost 1; bases outside the gene matches: 16. The CDR3 is 19 residues long. CDR3 nucleotide sequence: TGCGCCAGCACCGTGTCGCCCGAGCGGGAGGGCCAGTCCTACAATGAGCAGTTCTTC. Amino acids: CASTVSPEREGQSYNEQFF.

This chain links TRBV7-2 with TRBJ2-7; D possibly corresponds to TRBD2 (6 bases). Germline V gene data show CDR1 as SGHTA and CDR2 as FQGNSA. This CDR3 is built from 14 residues. Trimming stripped 4 bases from V and 1 base from J, with 11 bases between. CDR3 loop: CASSSSDYSYEQYV. CDR3 DNA: TGTGCCAGCAGCTCTTCGGACTATTCCTACGAGCAGTACGTC.